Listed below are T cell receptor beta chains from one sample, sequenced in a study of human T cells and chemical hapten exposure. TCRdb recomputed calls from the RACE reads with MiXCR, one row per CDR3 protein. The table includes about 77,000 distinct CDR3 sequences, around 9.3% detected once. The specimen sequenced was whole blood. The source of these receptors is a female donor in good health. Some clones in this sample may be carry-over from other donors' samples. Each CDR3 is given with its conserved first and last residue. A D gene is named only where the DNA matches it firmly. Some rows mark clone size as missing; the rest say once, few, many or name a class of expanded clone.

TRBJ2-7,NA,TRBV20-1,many,TGCAGTATACCGTCGTTGGGGGGCAGCTCCTACGAGCAGTACTTC,CSIPSLGGSSYEQYF
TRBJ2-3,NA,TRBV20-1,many,TGCAGTGCGGGGGGGGCATACGCAGATACGCAGTATTTT,CSAGGAYADTQYF
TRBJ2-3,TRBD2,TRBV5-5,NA,TGTGCCAGCAGCCCTAGCGGCTACACAGATACGCAGTATTTT,CASSPSGYTDTQYF
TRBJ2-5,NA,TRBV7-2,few,TGTGCCAGCAGCTTGCGACAGGGACTGAAGGGTTCCCAGTACTTC,CASSLRQGLKGSQYF
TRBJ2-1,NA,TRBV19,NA,TGTGCCAGTAGGTGGGTGGGGAGCAATGAGCAGTTCTTC,CASRWVGSNEQFF
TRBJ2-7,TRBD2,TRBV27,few,TGTGCCAGCAGTTTCGTGAGCGGGGTCACCTACGAGCAGTACTTC,CASSFVSGVTYEQYF
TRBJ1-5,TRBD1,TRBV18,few,TGTGCCAGCTCACCCGCACAGGGGGCTAGCAATCAGCCCCAGCATTTT,CASSPAQGASNQPQHF
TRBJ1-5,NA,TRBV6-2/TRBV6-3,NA,TGTGCCAGCAGTTACACCGCTGGCAATCAGCCCCAGCATTTT,CASSYTAGNQPQHF
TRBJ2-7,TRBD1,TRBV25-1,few,TGTGCCAGCAGTGAGACAGGGAGTCACTACGAGCAGTACTTC,CASSETGSHYEQYF
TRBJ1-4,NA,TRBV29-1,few,TGCAGCGTCGCAACTGTCGGGACTAATGAAAAACTGTTTTTT,CSVATVGTNEKLFF
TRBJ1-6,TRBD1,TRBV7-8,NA,TGTGCCAGCAGCAGGAGACGCCCCGGGACAGGGGGCAGGGCCTATAATTCACCCCTCCACTTT,CASSRRRPGTGGRAYNSPLHF
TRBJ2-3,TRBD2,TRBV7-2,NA,TGTGCCAGCAGTCTACAGGGAGGAACGGGGGGGCGCGCAGATACGCAGTATTTT,CASSLQGGTGGRADTQYF
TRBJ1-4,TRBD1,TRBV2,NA,TGTGCCAGCACCCTACGCGGGACAGGAGGAAATGAAAAACTGTTTTTT,CASTLRGTGGNEKLFF
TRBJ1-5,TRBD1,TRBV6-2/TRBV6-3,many,TGTGCCAGCAGTCAGGGGGCCAACTACTATAGCAATCAGCCCCAGCATTTT,CASSQGANYYSNQPQHF
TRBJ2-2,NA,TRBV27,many,TGTGCCAGCAGTTACCGGGCCACCGGGGAGCTGTTTTTT,CASSYRATGELFF
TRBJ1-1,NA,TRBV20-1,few,TGCAGTGCTAGAGTTTGGCCCGAAGCTTTCTTT,CSARVWPEAFF
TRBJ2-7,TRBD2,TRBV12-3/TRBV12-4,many,TGTGCCAGCACCCCGGGGGGTTCCTACGAGCAGTACTTC,CASTPGGSYEQYF
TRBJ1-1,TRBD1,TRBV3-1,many,TGTGCCAGCAGCCAACTGGACAGGGCGAACACTGAAGCTTTCTTT,CASSQLDRANTEAFF
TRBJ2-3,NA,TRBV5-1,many,TGCGCCAGCAGCTCACAGTCTGGCACAGATACGCAGTATTTT,CASSSQSGTDTQYF
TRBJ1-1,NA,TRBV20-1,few,TGCAGTGCCAGCAGGGACATCACTGAAGCTTTCTTT,CSASRDITEAFF
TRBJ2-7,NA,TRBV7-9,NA,TGTGCCAGCAGCTCCGTGTCTCGCGAGCAGTACTTC,CASSSVSREQYF
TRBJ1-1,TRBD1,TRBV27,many,TGTGCCAGCAGTTTTTCAGGGGGGGTAACTGAAGCTTTCTTT,CASSFSGGVTEAFF
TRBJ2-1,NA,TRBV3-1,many,TGTGCCAGCAGCCAAGGGCCAGGGTCCTACAATGAGCAGTTCTTC,CASSQGPGSYNEQFF
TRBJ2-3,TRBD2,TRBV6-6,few,TGTGCCAGCAGTGGCGGGGGGGCGGGGCCGAATACGCAGTATTTT,CASSGGGAGPNTQYF
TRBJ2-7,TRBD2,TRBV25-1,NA,TGTGCCAGCAGTGAAAGGAAAGGTGGAGGAAGCGGGGGGCCTTCCTACGAGCAGTACTTC,CASSERKGGGSGGPSYEQYF
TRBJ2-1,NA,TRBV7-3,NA,TGTGCCAGCAGCTTAACCGCAGGGGATGAGCAGTTCTTC,CASSLTAGDEQFF
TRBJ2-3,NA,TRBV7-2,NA,TGTGCCAGCAGCTTATCTCGAAATACGCAGTATTTT,CASSLSRNTQYF
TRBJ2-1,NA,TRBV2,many,TGTGCCAGCAGTGAAGCGCGTGGGGTAACCCACAATGAGCAGTTCTTC,CASSEARGVTHNEQFF
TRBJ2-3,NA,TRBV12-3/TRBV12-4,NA,TGTGCCAGCAGCAGCCTCTCAAACACAGATACGCAGTATTTT,CASSSLSNTDTQYF
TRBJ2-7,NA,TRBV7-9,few,TGTGCCAGCAGCTTAGCTGGCCGGTCTGAGGAGCAGTACTTC,CASSLAGRSEEQYF
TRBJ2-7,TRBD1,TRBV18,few,TGTGCCAGCTCACCACTGGGACAGGGTGACGAGCAGTACTTC,CASSPLGQGDEQYF
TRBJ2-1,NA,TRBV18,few,TGTGCCAGCTCACCGCCCCCTCACTCCTACAATGAGCAGTTCTTC,CASSPPPHSYNEQFF
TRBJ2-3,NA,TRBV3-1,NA,TGTGCCAGCAGCCGACGGGGGCAAACTCGGGGCACAGATACGCAGTATTTT,CASSRRGQTRGTDTQYF
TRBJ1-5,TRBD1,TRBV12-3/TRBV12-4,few,TGTGCCAGCAGTGTACAAACAGGGGGCAGTCAGCCCCAGAATTTT,CASSVQTGGSQPQNF
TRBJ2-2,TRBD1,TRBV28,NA,TGTGCCAGCAGTTTGACCCGACAGGGTCTGAGAACCGGGGAGCTGTTTTTT,CASSLTRQGLRTGELFF
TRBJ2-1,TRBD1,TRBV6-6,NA,TGTGCCAGCACCCCCGGGACAGGGGTCTCCCCGACTTACAATGAGCAGTTCTTC,CASTPGTGVSPTYNEQFF
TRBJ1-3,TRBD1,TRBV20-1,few,TGCAGTGCCCTTGGGACAGGCCTATCTAACTCTGGAAACACCATATATTTT,CSALGTGLSNSGNTIYF
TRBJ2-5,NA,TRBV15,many,TGTGCCACCAGCAGAGCGGCGGAGACCCAGTACTTC,CATSRAAETQYF
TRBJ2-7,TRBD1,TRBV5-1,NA,TGCGCCAGCAGCCCGGGACAGGGGCAGAAGGGTCAGCAGTACTTC,CASSPGQGQKGQQYF
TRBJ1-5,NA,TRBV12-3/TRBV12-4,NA,TGTGCCAGCAGTTTAGGGCGGGCACAAAATCAGCCCCAGCATTTT,CASSLGRAQNQPQHF
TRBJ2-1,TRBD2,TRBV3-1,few,TGTGCCAGCAGCACTCCGGGACTAGCGGCCCCATCTGAGCAGTTCTTC,CASSTPGLAAPSEQFF